The present TCR beta chain was sequenced within a study of blood T cell repertoires in COVID-19. Sequencing was performed with immunoSEQ multiplex PCR; in TCRdb, only in-frame clones are kept and a portion is missing. The sample shows about 110,000 clones, approximately 85% of them seen only once. CDR1 LGHDT and CDR2 YNNKEL come from the germline V gene (reference sequence). There are 17 residues in the CDR3. Trimming at V came to 0 bases and at J to 6 bases, leaving 7 bases not matched to a gene. This TCR was recovered from a human donor in a cohort sampled during active COVID-19. V and J are TRBV3-1 (or the pseudogene TRBV3-2) and TRBJ1-4; 10 bases fit TRBD1. Sequencing used peripheral blood. The CDR3 sequence: CASSQDPTGTGDEKLFF. As DNA, the CDR3 is TGTGCCAGCAGCCAAGATCCGACCGGGACAGGGGATGAAAAACTGTTTTTT.